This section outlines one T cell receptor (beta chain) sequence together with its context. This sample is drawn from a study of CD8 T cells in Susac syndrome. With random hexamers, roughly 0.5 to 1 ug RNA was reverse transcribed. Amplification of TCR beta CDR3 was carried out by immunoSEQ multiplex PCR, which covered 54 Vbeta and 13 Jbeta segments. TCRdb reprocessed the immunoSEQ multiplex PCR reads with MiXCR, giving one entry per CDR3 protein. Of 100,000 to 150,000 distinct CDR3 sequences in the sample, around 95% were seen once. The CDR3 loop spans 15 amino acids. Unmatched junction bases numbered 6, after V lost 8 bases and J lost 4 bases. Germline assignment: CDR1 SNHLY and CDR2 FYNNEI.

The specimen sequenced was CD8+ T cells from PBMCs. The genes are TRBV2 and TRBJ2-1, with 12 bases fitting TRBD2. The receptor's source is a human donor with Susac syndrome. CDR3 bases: TGTGCCAGCGGACTAGGACTAGCGGGGTACAATGAGCAGTTCTTC. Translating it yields CASGLGLAGYNEQFF.